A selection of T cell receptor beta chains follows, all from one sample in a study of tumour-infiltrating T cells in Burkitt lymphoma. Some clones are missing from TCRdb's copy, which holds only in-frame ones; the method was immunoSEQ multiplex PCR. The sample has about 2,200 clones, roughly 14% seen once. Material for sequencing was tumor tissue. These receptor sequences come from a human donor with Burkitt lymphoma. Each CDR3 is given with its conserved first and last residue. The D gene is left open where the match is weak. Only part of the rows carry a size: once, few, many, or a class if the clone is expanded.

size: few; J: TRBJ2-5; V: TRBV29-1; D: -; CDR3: CSVEKTNQETQYF; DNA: TGCAGCGTTGAAAAGACGAACCAAGAGACCCAGTACTTC
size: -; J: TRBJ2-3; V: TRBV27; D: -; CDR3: CASSLEGTLRRTDTQYF; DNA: TGTGCCAGCAGTTTAGAAGGGACCCTAAGGCGCACAGATACGCAGTATTTT
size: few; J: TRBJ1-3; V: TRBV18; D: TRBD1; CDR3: CASSPSGTGTGNTIYF; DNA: TGTGCCAGCTCACCATCCGGGACAGGGACGGGAAACACCATATATTTT
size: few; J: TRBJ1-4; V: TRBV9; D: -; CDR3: CASGRGGNEKLFF; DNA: TGTGCCAGCGGACGGGGGGGGAATGAAAAACTGTTTTTT
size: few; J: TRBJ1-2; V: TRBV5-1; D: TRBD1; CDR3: CASSLGTVPRVYGYTF; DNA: TGCGCCAGCAGCTTAGGGACAGTTCCTCGGGTCTATGGCTACACCTTC
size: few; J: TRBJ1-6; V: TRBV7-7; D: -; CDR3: CAQQSNSPLHF; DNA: TGTGCTCAGCAGTCTAATTCACCCCTCCACTTT
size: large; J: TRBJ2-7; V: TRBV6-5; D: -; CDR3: CASSQGHPSSYEQYF; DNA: TGTGCCAGCAGCCAGGGACATCCGAGCTCCTACGAGCAGTACTTC
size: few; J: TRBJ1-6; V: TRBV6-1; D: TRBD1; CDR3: CASSERQGGGSPLHF; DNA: TGTGCCAGCAGTGAACGACAGGGAGGAGGTTCACCCCTCCACTTT
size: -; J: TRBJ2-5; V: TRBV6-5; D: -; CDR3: CASSYPYWETQYF; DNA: TGTGCCAGCAGTTACCCCTATTGGGAGACCCAGTACTTC
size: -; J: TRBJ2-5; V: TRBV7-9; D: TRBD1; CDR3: CASSLGSGTGVRETQYF; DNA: TGTGCCAGCAGCTTAGGATCCGGGACAGGGGTTAGGGAGACCCAGTACTTC
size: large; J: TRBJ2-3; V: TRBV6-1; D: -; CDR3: CASRPSARDTQYF; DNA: TGTGCCAGCCGTCCGTCTGCCCGGGATACGCAGTATTTT
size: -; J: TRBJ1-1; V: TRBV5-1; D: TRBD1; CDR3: CASSKETGHGTEAFF; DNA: TGCGCCAGCAGCAAAGAGACAGGGCACGGCACTGAAGCTTTCTTT
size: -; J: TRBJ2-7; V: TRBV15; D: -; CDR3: CATSRDLGYEQYF; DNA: TGTGCCACCAGCAGAGATCTAGGCTACGAGCAGTACTTC
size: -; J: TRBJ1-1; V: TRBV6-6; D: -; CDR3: CASSYPGTKGTEAFF; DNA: TGTGCCAGCAGTTACCCCGGGACGAAAGGCACTGAAGCTTTCTTT